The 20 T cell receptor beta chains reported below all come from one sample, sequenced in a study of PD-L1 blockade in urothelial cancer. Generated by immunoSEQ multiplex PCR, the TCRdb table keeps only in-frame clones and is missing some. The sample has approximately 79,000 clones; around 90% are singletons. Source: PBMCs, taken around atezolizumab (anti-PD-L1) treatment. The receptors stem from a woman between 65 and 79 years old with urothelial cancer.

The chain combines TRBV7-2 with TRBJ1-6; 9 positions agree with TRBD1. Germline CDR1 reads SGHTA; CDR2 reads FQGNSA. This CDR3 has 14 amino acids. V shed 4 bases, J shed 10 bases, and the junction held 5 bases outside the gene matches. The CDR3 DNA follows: TGTGCCAGCAGCTCGACAGGGGGACGATCACCCCTCCACTTT. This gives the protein CASSSTGGRSPLHF.

CDR3 sequence reads: CASRSGGAWRNEQFF. The CDR3 DNA sequence: TGTGCCAGCAGGAGCGGGGGGGCCTGGAGGAATGAGCAGTTCTTC. J is TRBJ2-1 and V is TRBV27; 10 bases match TRBD2. After removal of 6 bases from V and 7 bases from J, the junction contained 9 bases not matched to a gene. The length of the CDR3 is 15 residues. The germline gives CDR1 MNHEY, CDR2 SMNVEV (reference sequence).

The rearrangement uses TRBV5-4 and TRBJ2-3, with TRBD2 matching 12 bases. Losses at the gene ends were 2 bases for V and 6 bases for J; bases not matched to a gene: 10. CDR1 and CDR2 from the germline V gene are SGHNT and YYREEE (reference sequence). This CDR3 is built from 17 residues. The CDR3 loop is CASSFMGTSGSADTQYF. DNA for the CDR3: TGTGCCAGCAGCTTTATGGGGACTAGCGGGTCCGCGGATACGCAGTATTTT.

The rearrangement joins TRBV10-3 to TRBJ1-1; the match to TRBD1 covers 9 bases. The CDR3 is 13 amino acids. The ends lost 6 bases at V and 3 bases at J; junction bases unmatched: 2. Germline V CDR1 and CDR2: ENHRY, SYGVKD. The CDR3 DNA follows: TGTGCCATCAGCCGGACAGGGGACACTGAAGCTTTCTTT. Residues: CAISRTGDTEAFF.

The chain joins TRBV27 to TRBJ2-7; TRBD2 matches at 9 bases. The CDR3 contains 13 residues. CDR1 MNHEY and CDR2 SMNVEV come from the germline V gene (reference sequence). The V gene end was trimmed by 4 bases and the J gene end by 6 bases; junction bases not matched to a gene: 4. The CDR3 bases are TGTGCCAGCAGTTGGGATAGCGGGAGCGAGCAGTACTTC. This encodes CASSWDSGSEQYF.

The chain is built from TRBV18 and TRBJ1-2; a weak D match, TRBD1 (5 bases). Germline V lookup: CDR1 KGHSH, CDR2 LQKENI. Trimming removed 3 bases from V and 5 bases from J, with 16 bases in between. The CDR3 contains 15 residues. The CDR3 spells CASSPDSALNYGYTF. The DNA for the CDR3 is TGTGCCAGCTCACCTGACAGTGCCTTGAATTATGGCTACACCTTC. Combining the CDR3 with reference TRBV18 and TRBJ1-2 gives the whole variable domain NAGVMQNPRHLVRRRGQEARLRCSPMKGHSHVYWYRQLPEEGLKFMVYLQKENIIDESGMPKERFSAEFPKEGPSILRIQQVVRGDSAAYFCASSPDSALNYGYTFGSGTRLTVV.

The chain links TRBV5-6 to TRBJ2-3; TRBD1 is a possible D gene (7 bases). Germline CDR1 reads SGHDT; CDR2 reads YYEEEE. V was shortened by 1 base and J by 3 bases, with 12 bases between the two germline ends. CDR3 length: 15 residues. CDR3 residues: CASSLSAGGTDTQYF. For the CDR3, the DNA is TGTGCCAGCAGCTTGTCGGCAGGGGGGACAGATACGCAGTATTTT.

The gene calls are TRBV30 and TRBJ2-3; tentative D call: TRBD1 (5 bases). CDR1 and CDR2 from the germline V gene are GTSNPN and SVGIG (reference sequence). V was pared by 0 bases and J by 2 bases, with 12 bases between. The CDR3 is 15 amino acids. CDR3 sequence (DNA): TGTGCCTGGAGTGTACCCCTACAGGACACAGATACGCAGTATTTT. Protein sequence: CAWSVPLQDTDTQYF.

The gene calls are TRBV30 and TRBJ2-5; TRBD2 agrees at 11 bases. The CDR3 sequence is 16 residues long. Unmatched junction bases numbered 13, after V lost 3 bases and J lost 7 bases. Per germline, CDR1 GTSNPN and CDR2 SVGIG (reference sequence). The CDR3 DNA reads TGTGCCTGGAGGGCTGGACTAGCGGGCTGGGTATCGACCCAGTACTTC. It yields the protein CAWRAGLAGWVSTQYF.

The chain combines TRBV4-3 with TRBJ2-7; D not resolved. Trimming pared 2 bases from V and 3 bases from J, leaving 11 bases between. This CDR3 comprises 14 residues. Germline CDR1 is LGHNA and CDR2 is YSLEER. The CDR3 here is CASSQYSGYYEQYF. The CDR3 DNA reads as TGCGCCAGCAGCCAATATTCGGGTTACTACGAGCAGTACTTC.

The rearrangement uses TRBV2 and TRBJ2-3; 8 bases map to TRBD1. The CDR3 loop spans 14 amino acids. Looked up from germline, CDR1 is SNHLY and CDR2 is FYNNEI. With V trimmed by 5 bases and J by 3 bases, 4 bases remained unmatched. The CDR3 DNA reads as TGTGCCAGCAGTCGGGACAGGTCTACAGATACGCAGTATTTT. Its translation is CASSRDRSTDTQYF. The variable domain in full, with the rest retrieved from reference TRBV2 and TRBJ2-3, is EPEVTQTPSHQVTQMGQEVILRCVPISNHLYFYWYRQILGQKVEFLVSFYNNEISEKSEIFDDQFSVERPDGSNFTLKIRSTKLEDSAMYFCASSRDRSTDTQYFGPGTRLTVL.

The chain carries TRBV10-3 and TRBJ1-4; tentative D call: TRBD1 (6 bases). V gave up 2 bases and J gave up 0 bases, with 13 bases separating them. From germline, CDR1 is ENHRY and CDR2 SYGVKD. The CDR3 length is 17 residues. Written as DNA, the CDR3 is TGTGCCATCAGTGAGCAGCGGGGGCCCGCAACTAATGAAAAACTGTTTTTT. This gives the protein CAISEQRGPATNEKLFF.

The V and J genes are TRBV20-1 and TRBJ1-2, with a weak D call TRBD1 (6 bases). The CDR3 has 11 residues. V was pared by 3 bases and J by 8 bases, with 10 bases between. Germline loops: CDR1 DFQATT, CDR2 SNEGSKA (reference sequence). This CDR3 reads CSARSGVGYTF. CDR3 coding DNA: TGCAGTGCTAGGTCAGGGGTCGGCTACACCTTC.

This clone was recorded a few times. CDR3 in DNA: TGCGCCAGCAGCCAAGTCTGGGACAGGGAGCTTTATGGCTACACCTTC. The encoded protein is CASSQVWDRELYGYTF. The rearrangement links TRBV4-1 to TRBJ1-2, with 9 positions matching TRBD1. CDR1 is MGHRA, CDR2 YSYEKL, per germline. The V segment lost 1 base and the J segment 5 bases; nucleotides outside the gene matches: 8. The CDR3 spans 16 residues.

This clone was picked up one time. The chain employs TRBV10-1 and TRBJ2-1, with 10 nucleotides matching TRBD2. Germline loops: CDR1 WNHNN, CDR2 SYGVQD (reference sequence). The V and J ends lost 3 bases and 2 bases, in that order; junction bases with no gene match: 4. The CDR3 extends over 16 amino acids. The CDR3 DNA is TGCGCCAGCAGTGACGGGACTAGCGTGCCCTACAATGAGCAGTTCTTC. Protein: CASSDGTSVPYNEQFF.

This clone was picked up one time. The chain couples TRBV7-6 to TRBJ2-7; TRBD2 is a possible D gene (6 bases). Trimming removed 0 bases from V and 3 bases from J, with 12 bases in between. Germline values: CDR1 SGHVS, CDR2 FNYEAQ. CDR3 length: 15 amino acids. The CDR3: CASSLAWQGGYEQYF. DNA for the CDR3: TGTGCCAGCAGCTTAGCGTGGCAGGGAGGCTACGAGCAGTACTTC. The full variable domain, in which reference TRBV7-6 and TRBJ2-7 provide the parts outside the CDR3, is GAGVSQSPRYKVTKRGQDVALRCDPISGHVSLYWYRQALGQGPEFLTYFNYEAQQDKSGLPNDRFSAERPEGSISTLTIQRTEQRDSAMYRCASSLAWQGGYEQYFGPGTRLTVT.

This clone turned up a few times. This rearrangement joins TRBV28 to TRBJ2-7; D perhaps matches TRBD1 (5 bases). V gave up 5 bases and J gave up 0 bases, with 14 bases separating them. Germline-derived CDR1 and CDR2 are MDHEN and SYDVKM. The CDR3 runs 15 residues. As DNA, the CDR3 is TGTGCCAGCAGTACAGGTGGGGCGATCTCCTACGAGCAGTACTTC. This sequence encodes CASSTGGAISYEQYF.

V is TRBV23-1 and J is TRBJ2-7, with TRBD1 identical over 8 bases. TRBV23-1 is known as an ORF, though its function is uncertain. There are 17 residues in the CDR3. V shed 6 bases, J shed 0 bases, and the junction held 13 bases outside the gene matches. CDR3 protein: CASSHPPGQAHSYEQYF. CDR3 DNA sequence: TGCGCCAGCAGCCACCCGCCGGGACAGGCTCACTCCTACGAGCAGTACTTC.

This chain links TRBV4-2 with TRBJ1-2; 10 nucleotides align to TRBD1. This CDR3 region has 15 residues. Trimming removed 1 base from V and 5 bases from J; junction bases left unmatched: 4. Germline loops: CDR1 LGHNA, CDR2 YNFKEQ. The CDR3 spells CASSQGGQGKYGYTF. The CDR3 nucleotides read TGTGCCAGCAGCCAAGGGGGACAGGGGAAATATGGCTACACCTTC.

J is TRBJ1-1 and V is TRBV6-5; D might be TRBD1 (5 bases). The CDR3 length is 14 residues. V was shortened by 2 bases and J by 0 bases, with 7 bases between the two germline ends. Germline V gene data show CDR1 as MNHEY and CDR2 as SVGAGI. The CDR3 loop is CASSYGQLNTEAFF. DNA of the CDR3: TGTGCCAGCAGTTACGGACAACTGAACACTGAAGCTTTCTTT.